This T cell receptor (beta chain) derives from a study of shared clonotypes between healthy human individuals. Whole-study context: Researchers assigned three CD4 naive, three CD4 memory, two CD8 naive and one CD8 memory plate to each donor.

Overall study results and limits: In general, naive subsets displayed greater estimated richness than memory subsets did. Unshared clonotypes carried lower generation probabilities than those common to all four donors.

Over several immunoSEQ plates, each subset's genomic DNA was distributed in even portions. The method was immunoSEQ multiplex PCR; TCRdb's version includes in-frame clones alone and lacks a portion of them. The table records 850,000 to 1,200,000 clones, approximately 72% of them present only once. V shed 6 bases and J shed 6 bases, with 9 bases lying between them. CDR1 MNHNS and CDR2 SASEGT come from the germline V gene. This CDR3 spans 12 amino acids. This clone occurred a few times. Its antigen is undetermined. The rearrangement links TRBV6-1 to TRBJ1-5; a weak D match, TRBD1 (5 bases). Sequencing was carried out using memory CD4+ T cells sorted from blood. As to subset: CD45RA-negative fraction. This clonotype was sampled from a man aged 18 to 29 in good health. CDR3 loop: CASRVGVQPQHF. The CDR3 region has the DNA TGTGCCAGCAGAGTGGGGGTTCAGCCCCAGCATTTT.